One sample yielded the 26 T cell receptor beta chains listed below, sequenced in a study of T cells in Graves' hyperthyroidism and ophthalmopathy. The investigators amplified TCR beta CDR3 regions from RNA transcripts. The HTBI primer set was used in a first-round RT-PCR of the TCR CDR3. TCRdb processed the multiplex PCR reads anew with MiXCR; each CDR3 protein has one entry. The data contain approximately 380,000 distinct CDR3 sequences, approximately 20% of them singletons. Material: blood. The receptor set was obtained from a woman younger than 30 with Graves' hyperthyroidism.

The chain joins TRBV5-4 to TRBJ1-5; a weak D match, TRBD1 (6 bases). CDR3 length equals 14 residues. Trimming shortened V by 2 bases and J by 5 bases, and 11 bases separated the two germline ends. CDR1 is SGHNT, CDR2 YYREEE, per germline (reference sequence). CDR3 DNA: TGTGCCAGCAGCTTCGAGACAGGATATCAGCCCCAGCATTTT. Translating gives CASSFETGYQPQHF.

The table lists this clonotype with a few counts. The genes are TRBV5-1 and TRBJ1-1, with D unresolved. This CDR3 is 18 amino acids long. V lost 2 bases and J lost 0, with 20 bases in between. Germline V gene sequence: CDR1 SGHRS, CDR2 YFSETQ. The CDR3, as DNA: TGCGCCAGCAGCTTTGGCGGGCTCGTTCCCCTCATGAACACTGAAGCTTTCTTT. This encodes CASSFGGLVPLMNTEAFF.

This clonotype came up many times. The chain has TRBV2 and TRBJ2-7, with 9 bases lining up with TRBD1. From germline, CDR1 is SNHLY and CDR2 FYNNEI. The CDR3 loop spans 13 amino acids. The J segment lost 6 bases and the V segment lost 6 bases, leaving 6 bases of the junction unmatched. The CDR3 region is CASSKGQGGEQYF. CDR3 coding DNA: TGTGCCAGCAGCAAGGGACAGGGAGGCGAGCAGTACTTC.

V usage is TRBV12-3 or TRBV12-4 and J usage is TRBJ1-1, with D uncertain. The CDR3 is made up of 14 amino acids. Trimming shortened V by 3 bases and J by 0 bases, and 8 bases separated the two germline ends. The CDR3 region has the DNA TGTGCCAGCAGTTTGCAACCTGTGAACACTGAAGCTTTCTTT. It specifies CASSLQPVNTEAFF.

Ten or more counts support this clonotype. The chain is built from TRBV6-1 and TRBJ2-7; D remains unclear. This CDR3 is built from 14 residues. Germline assignment: CDR1 MNHNS and CDR2 SASEGT. V lost 3 bases, J lost 2 bases, and 11 bases lay in between. The CDR3: CASSEVGPPYEQYF. The CDR3 nucleotides are TGTGCCAGCAGTGAGGTCGGTCCGCCCTACGAGCAGTACTTC.

This clonotype was found many times. In DNA form, the CDR3 reads TGTGCCAGCAGTCATCGGGGGGGCTACAATCAGCCCCAGCATTTT. This encodes CASSHRGGYNQPQHF. The V gene is TRBV2, the J gene TRBJ1-5, with D tentatively TRBD1 (6 bases). CDR3 length equals 15 residues. V was trimmed by 5 bases and J by 3 bases, leaving 14 bases between them. CDR1 SNHLY and CDR2 FYNNEI come from the germline V gene.

Ten or more counts support this clonotype. This chain connects TRBV29-1 to TRBJ1-5, with 8 positions matching TRBD1. In germline, CDR1 is SQVTM, CDR2 ANQGSEA. This CDR3 contains 12 residues. Trimming at V came to 7 bases and at J to 4 bases, leaving 3 bases not matched to a gene. The CDR3 spells CSARDRNQPQHF. In DNA, the CDR3 is TGCAGCGCCAGGGACAGGAATCAGCCCCAGCATTTT.

Ten or more counts support this clonotype. This sequence joins TRBV7-9 and TRBJ2-5; 8 bases agree with TRBD2. V was clipped by 1 base and J by 7 bases; unmatched bases: 5. This CDR3 contains 14 residues. The germline gives CDR1 SEHNR, CDR2 FQNEAQ (reference sequence). The CDR3 here is CASSLGGLVTTQYF. The CDR3 DNA reads as TGTGCCAGCAGCTTAGGGGGACTAGTGACGACCCAGTACTTC.

This clonotype was recorded at least ten times. The CDR3 loop reads CARGEGPGANVLTF. Written as DNA, the CDR3 is TGTGCCAGGGGGGAAGGGCCTGGGGCCAACGTCCTGACTTTC. This rearrangement joins TRBV30 to TRBJ2-6; D assignment may be TRBD1 or TRBD2 (6 bases each). Between the trimmed V and J ends, which lost 8 bases and 2 bases, there was a span of 13 bases. The CDR3 runs to 14 residues. Looked up from germline, CDR1 is GTSNPN and CDR2 is SVGIG (reference sequence).

This clonotype appeared many times. J is TRBJ2-7 and V is TRBV2; the D gene could be TRBD1 or TRBD2 (5 bases each). Trimming stripped 6 bases from V and 8 bases from J, with 11 bases between. The CDR3 totals 11 residues. The germline gives CDR1 SNHLY, CDR2 FYNNEI. CDR3 region: CASRTPGQQYF. As DNA, the CDR3 is TGTGCCAGCAGGACACCGGGACAGCAGTACTTC.

By its share, this clonotype is medium-sized. The gene calls are TRBV12-5 and TRBJ1-1, with D hard to call. Per germline, CDR1 LGHNT and CDR2 FRNRAP. CDR3 length: 11 residues. With 4 bases removed from V and 6 bases from J, the gap between germline ends came to 6 bases. The CDR3 coding sequence is TGTGCTAGTGGTTCTGGCGCTGAAGCTTTCTTT. Protein sequence: CASGSGAEAFF.

V is TRBV7-2 and J is TRBJ1-2; weak D call: TRBD1 (5 bases). Germline V lookup: CDR1 SGHTA, CDR2 FQGNSA. There are 12 residues in the CDR3. Between the trimmed V and J ends, which lost 4 bases and 9 bases, there was a span of 12 bases. DNA of the CDR3: TGTGCCAGCAGCTCACGGACAACGAGCTACACCTTC. It specifies CASSSRTTSYTF.

This clonotype has at least ten counts. The chain employs TRBV12-3 or TRBV12-4 and TRBJ2-7; D remains unclear. CDR3 size: 13 residues. Trimming took 3 bases from V and 5 from J, leaving 11 bases between them. As DNA, the CDR3 is TGTGCCAGCAGTTTTAGACCGGCCGACGAGCAGTACTTC. Translated, it gives CASSFRPADEQYF.

This clonotype was seen many times. J is TRBJ2-2 and V is TRBV12-3 or TRBV12-4; D uncertain. Trimming removed 4 bases from V and 6 bases from J, with 3 bases in between. The CDR3 has 11 residues. For the CDR3, the DNA is TGTGCCAGCAGTTCTTCCGGGGAGCTGTTTTTT. Translating gives CASSSSGELFF.

This clonotype was counted many times. The chain employs TRBV7-8 and TRBJ2-5; no reliable D call. Trimming shortened V by 5 bases and J by 2 bases, and 21 bases separated the two germline ends. The CDR3 extends over 17 amino acids. Germline CDR1 SGHVS, CDR2 FQNEAQ. The CDR3 bases are TGTGCCAGCAGCCCTGTTGACTGGTGGGCCGGGCAAGAGACCCAGTACTTC. Protein product: CASSPVDWWAGQETQYF. Based on the CDR3 plus reference TRBV7-8 and TRBJ2-5, the full variable domain is GAGVSQSPRYKVAKRGQDVALRCDPISGHVSLFWYQQALGQGPEFLTYFQNEAQLDKSGLPSDRFFAERPEGSVSTLKIQRTQQEDSAVYLCASSPVDWWAGQETQYFGPGTRLLVL.

The chain joins TRBV12-5 to TRBJ1-2; tentatively, D is TRBD1 (5 bases). Trimming pared 0 bases from V and 3 bases from J, leaving 8 bases between. CDR3 length: 14 amino acids. The germline gives CDR1 LGHNT, CDR2 FRNRAP. CDR3 protein: CASGLVVGHYGYTF. In nucleotides, the CDR3 is TGTGCTAGTGGTTTGGTCGTGGGGCACTATGGCTACACCTTC.

This chain links TRBV18 with TRBJ1-2; no firm D call. V was trimmed by 0 bases and J by 3 bases, leaving 5 bases between them. Germline V CDR1 and CDR2: KGHSH, LQKENI. The CDR3 is made up of 13 amino acids. The CDR3 nucleotides are TGTGCCAGCTCACCACCTGCGGACTATGGCTACACCTTC. It specifies CASSPPADYGYTF.

Concerning this clonotype: One end of the junction is discordant with germline, which a read error may explain. The genes are TRBV6-1 and TRBJ1-1, with D maybe TRBD1 (6 bases). Germline CDR1 is MNHNS and CDR2 is SASEGT. The CDR3 is made up of 14 amino acids. The CDR3 sequence is CASSERRQDTEALF. Here the CDR3 DNA reads TGTGCCAGCAGTGAACGGAGACAGGACACTGAAGCTCTCTTT.

This clonotype was seen at least ten times. The V and J genes are TRBV6-2 or TRBV6-3 and TRBJ2-2; unclear D gene. The CDR3 covers 13 residues. The germline V and J ends were trimmed by 0 bases and 3 bases, with 2 bases remaining between them. Per the germline V gene, CDR1 is MNHEY and CDR2 is SVGEGT. For the CDR3, the DNA is TGTGCCAGCAGTTACTCGTACACCGGGGAGCTGTTTTTT. Its protein is CASSYSYTGELFF.

The rearrangement links TRBV18 to TRBJ1-2; weak D call: TRBD1 (6 bases). The ends were cut back, 3 bases at V and 4 bases at J, with 12 bases in the middle. This CDR3 is 14 amino acids long. Germline V gene sequence: CDR1 KGHSH, CDR2 LQKENI. The CDR3 reads CASSPVGGGYGYTF. CDR3 nucleotides: TGTGCCAGCTCACCTGTCGGGGGCGGCTATGGCTACACCTTC.

Ten or more counts support this clonotype. The chain couples TRBV6-1 to TRBJ2-2; tentatively, D is TRBD2 (6 bases). The CDR3 extends over 17 amino acids. The V end was cut by 6 bases, the J end by 3 bases, with 20 bases between. CDR1 is MNHNS, CDR2 SASEGT, per germline. This CDR3 is CASRRDVRAGYTGELFF. CDR3 sequence (DNA): TGTGCCAGCAGACGCGACGTGAGGGCGGGGTACACCGGGGAGCTGTTTTTT.

At least ten counts were recorded for this clonotype. The chain carries TRBV7-3 and TRBJ2-5; either TRBD1 or TRBD2 may supply D (6 bases each). The germline V and J ends were trimmed by 5 bases and 5 bases, with 12 bases remaining between them. The CDR3 length is 13 residues. In germline, CDR1 is SGHTA, CDR2 FQGTGA. The CDR3 region has the DNA TGTGCCAGCAGCGCCCAGGGGAGGGAGACCCAGTACTTC. It is translated as CASSAQGRETQYF.

This clonotype was counted many times. The V call is TRBV6-1, the J call TRBJ1-1; D remains ambiguous. V shed 4 bases and J shed 1 base, with 10 bases lying between them. From germline, CDR1 is MNHNS and CDR2 SASEGT. The CDR3 has 14 amino acids. CDR3 DNA sequence: TGTGCCAGCAGTGGGGGTGGGGAGAACACTGAAGCTTTCTTT. It translates to CASSGGGENTEAFF.

The table lists this clonotype with many counts. V usage is TRBV20-1 and J usage is TRBJ2-5; the D is unclear. Between the trimmed V and J ends, which lost 2 bases and 1 base, there was a span of 5 bases. The CDR3 length is 12 residues. Germline loops: CDR1 DFQATT, CDR2 SNEGSKA (reference sequence). The CDR3 region is CSARPGQETQYF. The CDR3 nucleotides are TGCAGTGCTAGACCAGGCCAAGAGACCCAGTACTTC.

This clonotype was found many times. The chain recombines TRBV12-3 or TRBV12-4 with TRBJ2-2; 7 positions agree with TRBD1. This CDR3 is 14 amino acids long. J was trimmed by 3 bases and V by 7 bases; bases with no gene match: 5. CDR3 sequence (DNA): TGTGCCAGCAAGGGGGACAGTGACACCGGGGAGCTGTTTTTT. It specifies CASKGDSDTGELFF.

The table lists this clonotype with many counts. The chain links TRBV10-3 to TRBJ1-2; D gene unclear. V was cut by 3 bases and J by 4 bases, with 9 bases left in between. There are 13 residues in the CDR3. Per the germline V gene, CDR1 is ENHRY and CDR2 is SYGVKD. CDR3 nucleotide sequence: TGTGCCATCAGTGAAAAACAGACCTATGGCTACACCTTC. Translating gives CAISEKQTYGYTF.